A selection of T cell receptor beta chains follows, all from one sample in a study of CD8 T cells in ankylosing spondylitis. One entry per CDR3 protein, called by TCRdb with MiXCR from the 5' RACE reads. The sample includes over 600,000 distinct CDR3 sequences, around 20% seen only once; the top ten take 19%. The specimen sequenced was blood, either unsorted or a sorted T cell fraction (not recorded which). The origin of the receptors is a male donor with ankylosing spondylitis. CDR3s include the opening cysteine and the closing phenylalanine or tryptophan.

cdr3_aa	v_call	j_call
CASSFGGLAGVQFF	TRBV7-6	TRBJ2-1
CASSSWDSENQPQHF	TRBV6-1	TRBJ1-5
CASSPNKQGGTGANVLTF	TRBV3-1	TRBJ2-6
CASSLGRGGNTEAFF	TRBV12-3/TRBV12-4	TRBJ1-1
CASSLRATTSVNTGELFF	TRBV27	TRBJ2-2
CASSKAPGTGDYEQYF	TRBV21-1	TRBJ2-7
CSVGGRGLGEQYF	TRBV29-1	TRBJ2-7
CGIDSMNTEAFF	TRBV20-1	TRBJ1-1
CASSWGVGGRNYGYTF	TRBV7-2	TRBJ1-2
CARTPSGELFF	TRBV12-3/TRBV12-4	TRBJ2-2
CASSSGRGDNQPQHF	TRBV12-3/TRBV12-4	TRBJ1-5
CASSLGPVTYNEQFF	TRBV7-8	TRBJ2-1
CASSLILAGGPLTYNEQFF	TRBV18	TRBJ2-1
CSAFGLNEKLFF	TRBV20-1	TRBJ1-4
CASSLIAGGYQETQYF	TRBV5-1	TRBJ2-5
CASSRGLTAGPPSEQFF	TRBV11-2	TRBJ2-1
CASTTGFGDYGYTF	TRBV25-1	TRBJ1-2
CASSPGDSQNQPQHF	TRBV12-3/TRBV12-4	TRBJ1-5
CASSGGVTGANVLTF	TRBV7-2	TRBJ2-6
CSASGLWGQPQHF	TRBV20-1	TRBJ1-5
CASSDGATINEKLFF	TRBV5-1	TRBJ1-4
CASRHARTGANTEAFF	TRBV6-1	TRBJ1-1
CASSPRQNTGGNIQYF	TRBV5-1	TRBJ2-4
CASSVGETDTGELFF	TRBV9	TRBJ2-2
CASSAHPGLAENTGELFF	TRBV10-1	TRBJ2-2
CASRKGPRQETQYF	TRBV6-1	TRBJ2-5
CASSQAADFQGNTEAFF	TRBV4-2	TRBJ1-1
CASSSYRDRANTGELFF	TRBV7-6	TRBJ2-2
CSASPRRLAGKKYNEQFF	TRBV20-1	TRBJ2-1
CASQIGGGYNEQFF	TRBV2	TRBJ2-1
CASRNSGGASNEQFF	TRBV5-1	TRBJ2-1
CAIRGTGGNEQFF	TRBV10-3	TRBJ2-1
CASSLVAGVSYNEQFF	TRBV5-5	TRBJ2-1
CSARDLTDEKLFF	TRBV20-1	TRBJ1-4
CASSQAPRAGGSYEQYF	TRBV4-2	TRBJ2-7
CASRAEVRADDYTGELFF	TRBV28	TRBJ2-2
CASSNTGDPAFF	TRBV2	TRBJ1-1
CASSFYIAGSDTQYF	TRBV6-5	TRBJ2-3
CASSPQVLNTGELFF	TRBV12-3/TRBV12-4	TRBJ2-2
CASSAGQVGEKLFF	TRBV9	TRBJ1-4
CASSSDGMSSYEQYF	TRBV6-2/TRBV6-3	TRBJ2-7
CASSLLQGLDSGANVLTF	TRBV11-1	TRBJ2-6
CSATSQETQYF	TRBV20-1	TRBJ2-5
CSASSGGFSTEAFF	TRBV20-1	TRBJ1-1
CASNPTRQGSNQPQHF	TRBV6-1	TRBJ1-5
CASSSGMRGVGTEAFF	TRBV7-8	TRBJ1-1
CSARDQPTLEQYF	TRBV20-1	TRBJ2-7
CASSLDREAEAFF	TRBV27	TRBJ1-1
CASSLAWRGLAARTDTQYF	TRBV5-1	TRBJ2-3
CASSAGGIGVLEQYF	TRBV9	TRBJ2-7
CASSSRDRGRWMDTEAFF	TRBV12-3/TRBV12-4	TRBJ1-1
CASSQGQGPYGYTF	TRBV5-1	TRBJ1-2
CASSVEDVGGALGETQYF	TRBV9	TRBJ2-5
CASSLALLAGAKSSYNEQFF	TRBV5-1	TRBJ2-1
CASSPPGQMNTEAFF	TRBV18	TRBJ1-1
CASSFSAGGDSPLHF	TRBV9	TRBJ1-6
CASSLDGGAYEQYF	TRBV3-1	TRBJ2-7
CASSLVGAPSYSLSYNEQFF	TRBV12-3/TRBV12-4	TRBJ2-1
CASSPGTSELDTQYF	TRBV12-3/TRBV12-4	TRBJ2-3